These 15 T cell receptor beta chains came from one sample sequenced in a study of T cell responses to AZD1222 COVID-19 vaccine. Sequencing was performed with immunoSEQ multiplex PCR; in TCRdb, only in-frame clones are kept and a portion is missing. The sample holds around 140,000 clones, approximately 94% seen once. Sequenced material: peripheral blood, taken on day 0 of AZD1222 vaccination. Receptors were obtained from an adult in good health.

This sequence joins TRBV5-1 and TRBJ1-1, with D possibly matching TRBD1 (5 bases). CDR3 length: 17 amino acids. The germline CDR1 and CDR2 sequences are SGHRS and YFSETQ. Trimming took 1 base from V and 4 from J, leaving 20 bases between them. CDR3 coding DNA: TGCGCCAGCAGCTTGATGGGACCCGAAATGGGTGGCACTGAAGCTTTCTTT. It codes for CASSLMGPEMGGTEAFF.

The gene calls are TRBV5-1 and TRBJ2-1; D might be TRBD1 (8 bases). This CDR3 has 13 amino acids. The V end lost 4 bases, the J end lost 9 bases, and 14 bases lay between the germline ends. Germline assignment: CDR1 SGHRS and CDR2 YFSETQ. In nucleotides, the CDR3 is TGCGCCAGCAGCACGGACAGGGAGGGTGAGCAGTTCTTC. Amino acids: CASSTDREGEQFF.

This clone was picked up one time. The genes are TRBV6-2 or TRBV6-3 and TRBJ1-2; unclear D gene. This CDR3 is 16 amino acids long. Germline loops: CDR1 MNHEY, CDR2 SVGEGT. The V end was cut by 2 bases, the J end by 2 bases, with 15 bases between. CDR3 sequence: CASSYVAAGVNYGYTF. DNA for the CDR3: TGTGCCAGCAGTTACGTGGCCGCAGGAGTGAACTATGGCTACACCTTC.

This chain connects TRBV29-1 to TRBJ1-1; a weak D match, TRBD1 (5 bases). Germline V gives CDR1 SQVTM, CDR2 ANQGSEA. V gave up 6 bases and J gave up 7 bases, with 15 bases separating them. The CDR3 runs 12 residues. The DNA for the CDR3 is TGCAGCGTCCCCGGTCGGGGCCTTGAAGCTTTCTTT. Protein: CSVPGRGLEAFF.

This clone was seen a handful of times. The DNA of the CDR3 is TGTGCCATCATGGGAACGGGAGGTACCTACAATGAGCAGTTCTTC. Translation gives CAIMGTGGTYNEQFF. The chain is built from TRBV10-3 and TRBJ2-1; TRBD2 agrees at 7 bases. Germline loops: CDR1 ENHRY, CDR2 SYGVKD. J lost 2 bases, V lost 7 bases, and 8 bases had no gene match. This CDR3 spans 15 amino acids.

The chain employs TRBV7-8 and TRBJ1-1; no firm D call. The germline gives CDR1 SGHVS, CDR2 FQNEAQ. Trimming pared 0 bases from V and 3 bases from J, leaving 2 bases between. The CDR3 contains 12 residues. The DNA of the CDR3 is TGTGCCAGCAGCTTAGCGCACACTGAAGCTTTCTTT. This gives the protein CASSLAHTEAFF.

The genes are TRBV9 and TRBJ2-7, with D tentatively TRBD1 or TRBD2 (5 bases each). CDR3 length: 14 residues. Germline V CDR1 and CDR2: SGDLS, YYNGEE. V was cut by 4 bases and J by 6 bases, with 17 bases left in between. The CDR3 loop reads CASSPYLGVSEQYF. In DNA form, the CDR3 reads TGTGCCAGCAGCCCATATTTGGGGGTCTCCGAGCAGTACTTC. The whole variable domain, remainder taken from reference TRBV9 and TRBJ2-7, is DSGVTQTPKHLITATGQRVTLRCSPRSGDLSVYWYQQSLDQGLQFLIQYYNGEERAKGNILERFSAQQFPDLHSELNLSSLELGDSALYFCASSPYLGVSEQYFGPGTRLTVT.

The CDR3 nucleotides read TGCAGCGTTGAACAGGGTATGAACACTGAAGCTTTCTTT. This translates into CSVEQGMNTEAFF. This chain uses TRBV29-1 with TRBJ1-1; maybe TRBD1 (5 bases). This CDR3 has 13 amino acids. The ends were cut back, 2 bases at V and 0 bases at J, with 7 bases in the middle. Looked up from germline, CDR1 is SQVTM and CDR2 is ANQGSEA.

V gene TRBV6-5 combines with J gene TRBJ1-1; D is perhaps TRBD1 (5 bases). The CDR3 has 13 residues. The V end was cut by 7 bases, the J end by 4 bases, with 13 bases between. Germline assignment: CDR1 MNHEY and CDR2 SVGAGI. For the CDR3, the DNA is TGTGCCAGCACTGCCGGGGGAGGCACTGAAGCTTTCTTT. It codes for CASTAGGGTEAFF.

This sequence joins TRBV6-2 or TRBV6-3 and TRBJ2-7, with D uncertain. Trimming stripped 0 bases from V and 0 bases from J, with 15 bases between. This CDR3 is built from 17 residues. Per germline, CDR1 MNHEY and CDR2 SVGEGT. The CDR3: CASSYSNYSWNSYEQYF. The DNA of the CDR3 is TGTGCCAGCAGTTACTCGAATTACAGCTGGAACTCCTACGAGCAGTACTTC.

This chain joins TRBV18 and TRBJ2-7; 9 bases fit TRBD1. This CDR3 is built from 16 residues. V lost 3 bases to trimming and J lost 3 bases; unmatched junction nucleotides: 9. Germline-derived CDR1 and CDR2 are KGHSH and LQKENI. The CDR3 DNA reads as TGTGCCAGCTCACCCCTGGGACAGGGAATTGACTACGAGCAGTACTTC. This translates into CASSPLGQGIDYEQYF.

The chain has TRBV18 and TRBJ1-5; possible D gene TRBD1, 5 bases. The CDR3 contains 18 residues. CDR1 and CDR2 from the germline V gene are KGHSH and LQKENI. V was clipped by 4 bases and J by 1 base, with 20 bases between them. The CDR3 sequence is CASSRGSLLAGSNQPQHF. The CDR3, as DNA: TGTGCCAGCTCACGGGGCTCCCTACTGGCCGGAAGCAATCAGCCCCAGCATTTT.

The rearrangement joins TRBV12-3 or TRBV12-4 to TRBJ1-2; D gene uncertain. The V gene lost 1 base and the J gene lost 8 bases, with 11 bases spanning the gap. The CDR3 is 13 amino acids. The CDR3 protein is CASSLGRVRGYTF. In nucleotides, the CDR3 is TGTGCCAGCAGTTTAGGGCGGGTTCGAGGCTACACCTTC.

This clone is a singleton in its sample. A read error may produce the germline difference seen at one junction end. This CDR3 reads CASSLRASGEETQYF. CDR3 nucleotides: TGTGCTAGCAGCTTACGGGCTAGCGGGGAAGAGACCCAGTACTTC. The chain recombines TRBV7-7 with TRBJ2-5; 9 nucleotides match TRBD2. Germline V gene lookup returns CDR1 SSHAT and CDR2 FNYEAQ (reference sequence). This CDR3 spans 15 amino acids.

This chain links TRBV4-1 with TRBJ1-1; possible D gene TRBD1, 5 bases. Germline V lookup: CDR1 MGHRA, CDR2 YSYEKL. With 1 base removed from V and 5 bases from J, the gap between germline ends came to 11 bases. The CDR3 runs 14 residues. The CDR3 region is CASSQVGGKTEAFF. Here the CDR3 DNA reads TGCGCCAGCAGCCAAGTGGGGGGAAAAACTGAAGCTTTCTTT.